The next 8 T cell receptor beta chains were all read from a single sample in a study of blood T cell repertoires in COVID-19. Generated by immunoSEQ multiplex PCR, the TCRdb table keeps only in-frame clones and is missing some. The sample yields 130,000 or so clones, around 82% seen once. Sequencing was performed on peripheral blood. The receptor set was obtained from a man aged 55 to 70 with acute or convalescent COVID-19.

This clone was counted between two and nine times. The chain carries TRBV6-5 and TRBJ2-7, with TRBD1 identical over 9 bases. The CDR3 length is 12 residues. The germline gives CDR1 MNHEY, CDR2 SVGAGI. The CDR3, as DNA: TGTGCAACTACAGGGGGCGTCTACGAGCAGTACTTC. It is translated as CATTGGVYEQYF.

This clone has a handful of counts. Within the sample, other DNA sequences also encode this same CDR3. This chain links TRBV7-9 with TRBJ1-4; 8 bases agree with TRBD1. The germline gives CDR1 SEHNR, CDR2 FQNEAQ (reference sequence). The J segment lost 4 bases and the V segment lost 5 bases, leaving 3 bases of the junction unmatched. The CDR3 has 14 residues. The CDR3 sequence: CASSPTGDNEKLFF. CDR3 DNA: TGTGCCAGCAGCCCGACAGGGGATAATGAAAAACTGTTTTTT.

J is TRBJ2-1 and V is TRBV6-1; TRBD2 agrees at 7 bases. CDR1 and CDR2 (germline): MNHNS, SASEGT. The ends lost 3 bases at V and 0 bases at J; junction bases unmatched: 5. The CDR3 consists of 16 residues. The CDR3 here is CASSDSGTLSYNEQFF. The CDR3 DNA is TGTGCCAGCAGTGACAGCGGGACCCTCTCCTACAATGAGCAGTTCTTC.

This sequence joins TRBV7-2 and TRBJ1-6; D gene unclear. Germline V lookup: CDR1 SGHTA, CDR2 FQGNSA. The CDR3 is made up of 16 amino acids. Trimming took 3 bases from V and 7 from J, leaving 16 bases between them. The CDR3 spells CASSFYSLAGNSPLHF. CDR3 DNA sequence: TGTGCCAGCAGCTTCTACAGCCTCGCGGGGAATTCACCCCTCCACTTT. The variable domain in full, completed from reference TRBV7-2 and TRBJ1-6, reads GAGVSQSPSNKVTEKGKDVELRCDPISGHTALYWYRQSLGQGLEFLIYFQGNSAPDKSGLPSDRFSAERTGGSVSTLTIQRTQQEDSAVYLCASSFYSLAGNSPLHFGNGTRLTVT.

This clone was observed many times. As DNA, the CDR3 is TGTGCCAGCACCCCGACGGGACTGAGCTTCGGCTACACCTTC. Translating gives CASTPTGLSFGYTF. This sequence joins TRBV5-6 and TRBJ1-2; D perhaps matches TRBD1 (5 bases). Germline V lookup: CDR1 SGHDT, CDR2 YYEEEE. V was pared by 6 bases and J by 8 bases, with 20 bases between. The CDR3 runs 14 residues. The entire variable domain, with the rest obtained from reference TRBV5-6 and TRBJ1-2, is as follows: DAGVTQSPTHLIKTRGQQVTLRCSPKSGHDTVSWYQQALGQGPQFIFQYYEEEERQRGNFPDRFSGHQFPNYSSELNVNALLLGDSALYLCASTPTGLSFGYTFGSGTRLTVV.

The chain joins TRBV15 to TRBJ1-1, with TRBD1 identical over 9 bases. Germline V gives CDR1 LNHNV, CDR2 YYDKDF (reference sequence). The V gene end was trimmed by 6 bases and the J gene end by 4 bases; junction bases not matched to a gene: 3. This CDR3 has 13 amino acids. CDR3 sequence reads: CATRRTGATEAFF. The CDR3 region has the DNA TGTGCCACCAGAAGGACAGGGGCCACTGAAGCTTTCTTT.

The rearrangement links TRBV23-1 to TRBJ2-5; 12 bases match TRBD1. TRBV23-1 is designated an ORF whose function remains uncertain. The V gene end was trimmed by 8 bases and the J gene end by 3 bases; junction bases not matched to a gene: 13. The CDR3 totals 17 residues. For the CDR3, the DNA is TGCGCCAGCGGGGTCAAAACCGGGACAGGGGGCGAAGAGACCCAGTACTTC. This translates into CASGVKTGTGGEETQYF.

The genes are TRBV5-1 and TRBJ1-6, with D hard to call. This CDR3 contains 15 residues. Per the germline V gene, CDR1 is SGHRS and CDR2 is YFSETQ. Trimming pared 2 bases from V and 0 bases from J, leaving 6 bases between. This CDR3 is CASSLQSSYNSPLHF. The CDR3 region has the DNA TGCGCCAGCAGCTTACAGAGCTCCTATAATTCACCCCTCCACTTT.